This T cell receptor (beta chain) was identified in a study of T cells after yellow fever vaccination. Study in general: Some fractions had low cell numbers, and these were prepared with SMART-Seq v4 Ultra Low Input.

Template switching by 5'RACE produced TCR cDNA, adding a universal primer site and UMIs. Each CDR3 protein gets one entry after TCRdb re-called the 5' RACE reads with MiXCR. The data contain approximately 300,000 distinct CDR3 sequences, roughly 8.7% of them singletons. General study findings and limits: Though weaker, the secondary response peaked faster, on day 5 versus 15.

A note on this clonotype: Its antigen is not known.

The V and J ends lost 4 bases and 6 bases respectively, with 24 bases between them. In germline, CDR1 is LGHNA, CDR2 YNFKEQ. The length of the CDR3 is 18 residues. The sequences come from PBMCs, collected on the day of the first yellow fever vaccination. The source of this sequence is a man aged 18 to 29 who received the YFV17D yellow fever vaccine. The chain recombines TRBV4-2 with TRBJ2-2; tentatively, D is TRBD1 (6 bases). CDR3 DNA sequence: TGTGCCAGCAGCCTTATTAACGCAGGGGTCTACGTTTCCGGGGAGCTGTTTTTT. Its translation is CASSLINAGVYVSGELFF.